Detailed here is one T cell receptor beta chain. What it binds is unknown. RNA, once extracted, was reverse transcribed into cDNA for use as the sequencing template. Sequencing was performed with immunoSEQ multiplex PCR; in TCRdb, only in-frame clones are kept and a portion is missing. The sample carries 150,000 or so clones, roughly 52% recorded once. The CDR3 loop spans 15 amino acids. V was trimmed by 3 bases and J by 4 bases, leaving 15 bases between them. The V gene's germline CDR1 is LNHNV and CDR2 YYDKDF (reference sequence). This specimen comes from a study of CD8+ T cells in alopecia areata. Stated treatment: oral pan-JAK inhibitor, 5-10 mg twice daily. General observations from the study: Lesional scalp exceeded normal scalp in clonality, especially in alopecia totalis/universalis.

The sample was CD8+ T cells sorted from blood, taken at week 4, from a patient treated with tofacitinib. The sequence derives from a human donor with alopecia areata. The genes are TRBV15 and TRBJ1-2; D ambiguous. CDR3 protein: CATSSRPFAPYGYTF. The CDR3 DNA sequence: TGTGCCACCAGCAGCAGGCCGTTCGCTCCCTATGGCTACACCTTC.